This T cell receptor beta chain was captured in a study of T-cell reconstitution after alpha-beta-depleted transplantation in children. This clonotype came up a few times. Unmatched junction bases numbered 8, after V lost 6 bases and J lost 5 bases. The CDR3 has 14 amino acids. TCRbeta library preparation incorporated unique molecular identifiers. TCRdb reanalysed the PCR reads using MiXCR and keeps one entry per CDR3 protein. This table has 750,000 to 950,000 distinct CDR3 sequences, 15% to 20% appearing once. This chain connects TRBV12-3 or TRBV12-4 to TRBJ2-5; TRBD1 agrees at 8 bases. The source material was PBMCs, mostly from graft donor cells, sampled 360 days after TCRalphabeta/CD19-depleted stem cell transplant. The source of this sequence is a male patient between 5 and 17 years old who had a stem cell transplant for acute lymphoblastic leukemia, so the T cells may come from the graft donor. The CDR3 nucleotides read TGTGCCAGCAGCCCGACAGGGGATGCGGAGACCCAGTACTTC. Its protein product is CASSPTGDAETQYF.